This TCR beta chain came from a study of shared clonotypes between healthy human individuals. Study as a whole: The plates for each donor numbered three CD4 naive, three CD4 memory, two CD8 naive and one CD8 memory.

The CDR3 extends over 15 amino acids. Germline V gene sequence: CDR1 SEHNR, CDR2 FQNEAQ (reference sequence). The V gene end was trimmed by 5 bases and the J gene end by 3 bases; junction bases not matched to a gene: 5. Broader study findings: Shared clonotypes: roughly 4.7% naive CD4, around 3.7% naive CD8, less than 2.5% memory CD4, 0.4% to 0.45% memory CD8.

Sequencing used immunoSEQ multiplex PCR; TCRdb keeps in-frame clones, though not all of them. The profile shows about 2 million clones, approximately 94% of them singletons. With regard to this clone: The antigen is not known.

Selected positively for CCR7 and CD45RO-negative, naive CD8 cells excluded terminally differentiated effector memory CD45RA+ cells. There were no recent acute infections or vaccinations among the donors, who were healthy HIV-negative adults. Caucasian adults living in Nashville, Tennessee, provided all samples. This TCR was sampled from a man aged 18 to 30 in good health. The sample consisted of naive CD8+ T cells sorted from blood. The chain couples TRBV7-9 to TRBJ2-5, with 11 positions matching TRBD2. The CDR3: CASSTRLAGKETQYF. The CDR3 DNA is TGTGCCAGCAGCACCAGACTAGCGGGGAAAGAGACCCAGTACTTC.